Reported below is one T cell receptor (beta chain). This sample is part of a study of sequential checkpoint blockade in melanoma. Study-wide background: Both treatment sequences were followed by maintenance nivolumab.

V gave up 4 bases and J gave up 3 bases; unmatched junction bases: 9. CDR1 and CDR2 from the germline V gene are MNHNS and SASEGT. The CDR3 runs to 16 residues. Measured with immunoSEQ multiplex PCR; TCRdb has only the in-frame clones, and not every one. The sample records 26,000 or so clones, 85% to 90% being singletons. Treatment denoted: randomized to nivolumab then ipilimumab (arm A) or the reverse (arm B). The rearrangement uses TRBV6-1 and TRBJ2-1; 7 nucleotides line up with TRBD2. Specimen: CD8+ T cells sorted from blood (inferred from file names), collected from a patient given nivolumab and ipilimumab in sequence. The source is a human donor with melanoma. The CDR3 spells CASSGSSGTGYNEQFF. The CDR3 DNA reads as TGTGCCAGCAGTGGGTCTAGCGGAACCGGCTACAATGAGCAGTTCTTC.